This TCR beta chain was retrieved from a study of CD8+CD57+ T cells in acquired aplastic anemia. Notes on the study in general: Overlap between patients and controls comprised 25 to 30 CD8+ CDR3 sequences. Between patients and controls, CD8+ Simpson's diversity did not vary significantly.

TCR beta VDJ and CDR3 profiles were obtained from a genomic DNA template. A single record per CDR3 protein comes from TCRdb applying MiXCR to the reads. The data hold about 200,000 distinct CDR3 sequences, with under 50% observed a single time. Concerning this clonotype: Its specificity is not known.

This CDR3 contains 13 residues. The germline gives CDR1 MNHNY, CDR2 SVGAGI (reference sequence). V was trimmed by 5 bases and J by 5 bases, leaving 13 bases between them. In patients chosen for sequencing, flow cytometry had shown CD8+CD57+ cell expansion. The V and J genes are TRBV6-6 and TRBJ2-7; tentatively, D is TRBD1 (6 bases). The sequence came from a human donor with aplastic anemia. The specimen was sorted CD4+, CD8+, or CD8+CD57+ T cells (not recorded which) from PBMCs. CDR3 nucleotides: TGTGCCAGCAGTCAAACAGGGTTCCACGAGCAGTACGTC. This gives the protein CASSQTGFHEQYV.